In its sample, the clone carrying this T cell receptor beta chain was seen a few times. Antigen: not known. Preparation of the TCRbeta library used unique molecular identifiers. A single record per CDR3 protein comes from TCRdb applying MiXCR to the PCR reads. The table includes just over 950,000 distinct CDR3 sequences, less than 30% detected once. Germline V gives CDR1 DFQATT, CDR2 SNEGSKA (reference sequence). CDR3 length: 12 residues. V gave up 5 bases and J gave up 0 bases, with 7 bases separating them. The data stem from a study of T-cell reconstitution after alpha-beta-depleted transplantation in children. General study results and limits: Some patients' high day-60 TCRbeta diversity was attributed to recipient cells surviving conditioning. It was newly produced T cells that mostly accounted for T-cell counts and diversity one year after transplant. Reported findings indicate that, about two months after transplant, alpha-beta T cells came from several hundred expanded clones, which were derived from non-depleted graft cells.

Sequenced here: PBMCs, mostly from graft donor cells, sampled 360 days after TCRalphabeta/CD19-depleted stem cell transplant. The chain uses TRBV20-1 and TRBJ1-2; no reliable D call. The origin of this receptor is a boy less than two years old who had a stem cell transplant for SCID, so the T cells may come from the graft donor. CDR3 nucleotides: TGCAGTGCTGGGGAGACTAACTATGGCTACACCTTC. It codes for CSAGETNYGYTF.